The 21 T cell receptor beta chains reported below all come from one sample, sequenced in a study of technical replicates of blood from a few donors. Clones were sequenced by immunoSEQ multiplex PCR, and TCRdb holds only the in-frame ones, with some missing. The table has 95,000 to 100,000 clones, just over 95% seen once; the top ten hold approximately 0.21%. Sequencing was performed on T cells isolated from PBMCs. The receptors shown here come from a human donor in good health.

V usage is TRBV9 and J usage is TRBJ1-1; 7 bases align to TRBD1. Germline lookup yields CDR1 SGDLS and CDR2 YYNGEE. The junction had 6 bases not matched to a gene; V was cut back by 4 bases and J by 0 bases. The CDR3 length is 15 residues. CDR3 nucleotide sequence: TGTGCCAGCAGCAGGGACAGCTCGATGAACACTGAAGCTTTCTTT. Translated, it gives CASSRDSSMNTEAFF.

The rearrangement uses TRBV27 and TRBJ2-7; the match to TRBD2 covers 9 bases. V dropped 8 bases and J dropped 5; count of bases not matched to a gene: 13. The CDR3 contains 15 residues. Germline-derived CDR1 and CDR2 are MNHEY and SMNVEV (reference sequence). CDR3 bases: TGTGCCAGCGGGCCTTCGGGCGGGGGGGCCGACGAGCAGTACTTC. Protein: CASGPSGGGADEQYF.

The chain combines TRBV10-2 with TRBJ2-3, with 13 bases fitting TRBD2. After removal of 10 bases from V and 1 base from J, the junction contained 14 bases not matched to a gene. The CDR3 runs 18 residues. Germline V lookup: CDR1 WSHSY, CDR2 SAAADI. CDR3 sequence (DNA): TGCGCCATACGACTTAAACTAGCGGGAGGGATGGGCACAGATACGCAGTATTTT. This translates into CAIRLKLAGGMGTDTQYF.

The chain is built from TRBV7-3 and TRBJ2-7, with TRBD1 matching 12 bases. The CDR3 contains 19 residues. Germline values: CDR1 SGHTA, CDR2 FQGTGA. V trimming: 5 bases; J trimming: 4 bases; junction bases outside the gene matches: 18. In DNA form, the CDR3 reads TGTGCCAGCAGCCCCAGAGGGGGTGGCGGGACAGGGGGCTTGTACGAGCAGTACTTC. It codes for CASSPRGGGGTGGLYEQYF.

The chain couples TRBV19 to TRBJ1-1; D ambiguous. The CDR3 is made up of 11 amino acids. Trimming removed 1 base at V and 10 bases at J, with 7 bases between. CDR1 and CDR2 from the germline V gene are LNHDA and SQIVND (reference sequence). The CDR3 nucleotides are TGTGCCAGTAGTATAGGGGCGGGAGCTTTCTTT. Translating it yields CASSIGAGAFF.

The chain links TRBV7-9 to TRBJ1-2; TRBD1 aligns across 7 bases. This CDR3 is 14 amino acids long. The junction had 3 bases not matched to a gene; V was cut back by 5 bases and J by 0 bases. CDR1 and CDR2 from the germline V gene are SEHNR and FQNEAQ (reference sequence). The CDR3 region has the DNA TGTGCCAGCAGCCCAGGGGGGACTAACTATGGCTACACCTTC. This codes for CASSPGGTNYGYTF.

This sequence joins TRBV9 and TRBJ2-7; possibly TRBD2 for D (7 bases). Between the trimmed V and J ends, which lost 0 bases and 3 bases, there was a span of 13 bases. Germline values: CDR1 SGDLS, CDR2 YYNGEE. This CDR3 spans 15 amino acids. Here the CDR3 reads CASSVAEGEGYEQYF. CDR3 nucleotides: TGTGCCAGCAGCGTAGCAGAGGGGGAGGGCTACGAGCAGTACTTC.

V gene TRBV19 combines with J gene TRBJ2-7; tentatively, D is TRBD1 (6 bases). Trimming shortened V by 8 bases and J by 2 bases, and 13 bases separated the two germline ends. The CDR3 spans 13 residues. CDR1 LNHDA and CDR2 SQIVND come from the germline V gene (reference sequence). CDR3 region: CASGTQGAYEQYF. CDR3 nucleotide sequence: TGTGCCAGTGGTACACAGGGCGCCTACGAGCAGTACTTC.

The chain couples TRBV10-1 to TRBJ2-5; D gene uncertain. This CDR3 contains 13 residues. Germline V gene sequence: CDR1 WNHNN, CDR2 SYGVQD (reference sequence). V was trimmed by 0 bases and J by 5 bases, leaving 7 bases between them. The CDR3 sequence: CASSESKRETQYF. CDR3 nucleotide sequence: TGCGCCAGCAGTGAGTCGAAGAGGGAGACCCAGTACTTC.

The chain combines TRBV11-3 with TRBJ1-6; D might be TRBD1 (5 bases). The CDR3 loop spans 14 amino acids. Trimming took 6 bases from V and 9 from J, leaving 15 bases between them. CDR1 is SGHNT, CDR2 YENEEA, per germline. Here the CDR3 reads CASRDTTLGSPLHF. As DNA, the CDR3 is TGTGCCAGCAGGGACACAACCCTTGGTTCACCCCTCCACTTT.

This chain connects TRBV9 to TRBJ2-1; 10 nucleotides align to TRBD2. Trimming at V came to 3 bases and at J to 5 bases, leaving 2 bases not matched to a gene. The CDR3 is 14 residues long. Germline CDR1 reads SGDLS; CDR2 reads YYNGEE. The CDR3 DNA reads TGTGCCAGCAGCGGGACTAGCGGACACAATGAGCAGTTCTTC. This translates into CASSGTSGHNEQFF.

The rearrangement uses TRBV28 and TRBJ2-3, with TRBD2 matching over 9 bases. From germline, CDR1 is MDHEN and CDR2 SYDVKM. The CDR3 extends over 13 amino acids. V dropped 9 bases and J dropped 2; count of bases not matched to a gene: 3. CDR3 nucleotide sequence: TGTGCCAGTGGGACTAGCACCACAGATACGCAGTATTTT. Amino acid sequence: CASGTSTTDTQYF. Full variable domain (missing parts from reference TRBV28 and TRBJ2-3): DVKVTQSSRYLVKRTGEKVFLECVQDMDHENMFWYRQDPGLGLRLIYFSYDVKMKEKGDIPEGYSVSREKKERFSLILESASTNQTSMYLCASGTSTTDTQYFGPGTRLTVL.

This chain uses TRBV29-1 with TRBJ1-1; TRBD1 matches at 7 bases. This CDR3 has 14 amino acids. Germline lookup yields CDR1 SQVTM and CDR2 ANQGSEA. V shed 3 bases, J shed 3 bases, and the junction held 7 bases outside the gene matches. CDR3 bases: TGCAGCGTTGAGCACAGGGGTAAGGACACTGAAGCTTTCTTT. Its protein is CSVEHRGKDTEAFF. Full variable domain (outside the CDR3, taken from reference TRBV29-1 and TRBJ1-1): SAVISQKPSRDICQRGTSLTIQCQVDSQVTMMFWYRQQPGQSLTLIATANQGSEATYESGFVIDKFPISRPNLTFSTLTVSNMSPEDSSIYLCSVEHRGKDTEAFFGQGTRLTVV.

CDR3 nucleotide sequence: TGTGCCAGTAGCCTACAGGGGGAGGGTCCCTACGAGCAGTACTTC. Its protein product is CASSLQGEGPYEQYF. The gene calls are TRBV19 and TRBJ2-7; possibly TRBD1 for D (8 bases). The CDR3 spans 15 residues. Germline CDR1 is LNHDA and CDR2 is SQIVND (reference sequence). V lost 6 bases, J lost 2 bases, and 17 bases lay in between.

The genes are TRBV4-1 and TRBJ1-1; D might be TRBD1 (6 bases). Between the trimmed V and J ends, which lost 1 base and 10 bases, there was a span of 16 bases. Germline V gives CDR1 MGHRA, CDR2 YSYEKL. The CDR3 sequence is 14 residues long. CDR3 amino acids: CASSQVYHREGAFF. As DNA, the CDR3 is TGCGCCAGCAGCCAAGTCTATCACAGGGAGGGAGCTTTCTTT.

The genes are TRBV7-8 and TRBJ1-1; D might be TRBD1 (5 bases). Germline CDR1 and CDR2: SGHVS and FQNEAQ. This CDR3 spans 16 amino acids. Trimming left V 1 base short and J 7 bases short, with 19 bases between. CDR3 sequence reads: CASSLGLGRDFSEAFF. The DNA of the CDR3 is TGTGCCAGCAGCTTAGGGTTGGGCAGGGATTTCAGTGAAGCTTTCTTT.

This clone is a singleton in its sample. This chain joins TRBV4-1 and TRBJ1-5, with a possible D match to TRBD1 (5 bases). The CDR3 loop spans 13 amino acids. The V gene lost 4 bases and the J gene lost 4 bases, with 8 bases spanning the gap. Germline values: CDR1 MGHRA, CDR2 YSYEKL. The CDR3 is CASSPDRNQPQHF. Here the CDR3 DNA reads TGCGCCAGCAGCCCCGACAGAAATCAGCCCCAGCATTTT.

This chain uses TRBV19 with TRBJ2-1, with 9 nucleotides matching TRBD2. V lost 1 base and J lost 7; bases outside the gene matches: 5. From germline, CDR1 is LNHDA and CDR2 SQIVND (reference sequence). This CDR3 has 15 amino acids. The CDR3 nucleotides are TGTGCCAGTAGTATAGCGGCGGGGGGGCCAAATGAGCAGTTCTTC. Translating gives CASSIAAGGPNEQFF.

V usage is TRBV5-1 and J usage is TRBJ2-7; tentative D call: TRBD1 (7 bases). Germline V gene sequence: CDR1 SGHRS, CDR2 YFSETQ. V lost 4 bases and J 7 bases, leaving 24 bases between the germline ends. This CDR3 contains 16 residues. In DNA, the CDR3 is TGCGCCAGCAGCGGTTTCGGAAGTGCAGGGGGGTCGGAGCAGTACTTC. Encoded protein: CASSGFGSAGGSEQYF.

The chain carries TRBV28 and TRBJ1-5, with TRBD1 identical over 7 bases. The germline CDR1 and CDR2 sequences are MDHEN and SYDVKM. With V trimmed by 5 bases and J by 5 bases, 12 bases remained unmatched. The CDR3 length is 16 residues. The chain's CDR3 is CASSTGAGGTYQPQHF. CDR3 DNA: TGTGCCAGCAGTACCGGGGCAGGGGGGACATATCAGCCCCAGCATTTT.

This clone has a single count. The rearrangement uses TRBV4-1 and TRBJ2-1; tentatively, D is TRBD2 (5 bases). V lost 4 bases to trimming and J lost 0 bases, with 10 bases between them. This CDR3 region has 15 residues. Germline CDR1 reads MGHRA; CDR2 reads YSYEKL. CDR3 sequence: CASSRGSRSYNEQFF. DNA for the CDR3: TGCGCCAGCAGCCGAGGGTCGCGCTCCTACAATGAGCAGTTCTTC.